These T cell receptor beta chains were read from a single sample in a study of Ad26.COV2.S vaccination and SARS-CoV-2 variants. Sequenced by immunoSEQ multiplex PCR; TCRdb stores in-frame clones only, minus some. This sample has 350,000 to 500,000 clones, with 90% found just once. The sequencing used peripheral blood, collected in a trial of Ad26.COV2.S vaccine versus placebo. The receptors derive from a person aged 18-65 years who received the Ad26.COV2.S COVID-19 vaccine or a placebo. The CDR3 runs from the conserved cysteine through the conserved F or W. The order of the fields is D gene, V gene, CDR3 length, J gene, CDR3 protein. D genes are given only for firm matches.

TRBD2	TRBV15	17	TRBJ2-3	CATSRGTTSGFSDTQYF
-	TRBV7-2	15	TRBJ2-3	CASTPGALSTDTQYF
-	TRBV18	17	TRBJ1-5	CASSPLPFSGHNSPQHF
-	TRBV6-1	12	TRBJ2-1	CASSDGTIGQFF
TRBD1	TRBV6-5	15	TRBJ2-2	CASGRTGGYTGELFF
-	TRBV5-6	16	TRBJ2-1	CASSPRARGGYNEQFF
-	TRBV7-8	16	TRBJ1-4	CASRPSIGASREKLFF
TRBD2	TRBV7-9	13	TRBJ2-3	CASELARTDTQYF
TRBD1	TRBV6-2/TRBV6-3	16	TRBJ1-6	CASSYFGTGYNSPLHF
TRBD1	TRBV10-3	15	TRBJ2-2	CAINTGTGNTGELFF
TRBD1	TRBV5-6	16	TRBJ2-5	CASSLENTGAQETQYF
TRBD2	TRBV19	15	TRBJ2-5	CASSINPGGVETQYF
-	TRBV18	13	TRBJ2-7	CASSPWEAYEQYF
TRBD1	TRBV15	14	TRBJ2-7	CATSRGLQGYEQYF
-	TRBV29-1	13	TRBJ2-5	CSVEGDYQETQYF
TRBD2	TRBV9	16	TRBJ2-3	CASKGTAGGITDTQYF
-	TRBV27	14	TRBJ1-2	CASSLGGASGGYTF
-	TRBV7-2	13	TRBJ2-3	CASSGSGTDTQYF